The 6 T cell receptor beta chains given below trace back to one sample, sequenced in a study of human CD4 T cells and Enterobacteriaceae. All CD4+ cells other than CD45RA+CCR7+CD95- naive cells were sorted as memory, over 95% pure. Assay: immunoSEQ multiplex PCR; the TCRdb copy retains only in-frame clones and omits some. The repertoire has 27,000 or so clones, approximately 80% of them found once; the top ten carry over 1.5%. Sequencing used memory CD4+ T cells from blood. The receptors derive from a human donor in good health.

V usage is TRBV5-4 and J usage is TRBJ2-2; D unclear. V was pared by 1 base and J by 2 bases, with 0 bases between. The germline CDR1 and CDR2 sequences are SGHNT and YYREEE (reference sequence). The CDR3 is 12 amino acids. The CDR3 DNA follows: TGTGCCAGCAGCTTGAACACCGGGGAGCTGTTTTTT. Its protein product is CASSLNTGELFF.

The chain couples TRBV29-1 to TRBJ2-1, with D tentatively TRBD2 (6 bases). The CDR3 runs to 14 residues. The germline V gene has CDR1 SQVTM and CDR2 ANQGSEA. V lost 6 bases, J lost 15 bases, and 27 bases lay in between. The CDR3 region is CSVSGPSSKGGRFF. CDR3 in DNA: TGCAGCGTATCCGGCCCCTCTTCGAAGGGAGGAAGGTTCTTC.

This clone was observed a few times. The rearrangement links TRBV6-6 to TRBJ1-1; D not certain. This CDR3 is built from 13 residues. V shed 8 bases and J shed 1 base, with 11 bases lying between them. Germline V CDR1 and CDR2: MNHNY, SVGAGI (reference sequence). CDR3 residues: CASELKGNTEAFF. The CDR3 bases are TGTGCCAGCGAATTAAAGGGGAACACTGAAGCTTTCTTT.

The CDR3 nucleotides read TGCGCCAGCAGCCAAGACGAGAGGAGGGAGGAGCAGTACTTC. Its translation: CASSQDERREEQYF. This chain connects TRBV4-1 to TRBJ2-7; a weak D match, TRBD2 (6 bases). The germline CDR1 and CDR2 sequences are MGHRA and YSYEKL. Deletions cut 0 bases from V and 7 bases from J, with 13 bases between. The CDR3 is made up of 14 amino acids.

The genes are TRBV19 and TRBJ2-1; D possibly corresponds to TRBD2 (6 bases). The V gene lost 5 bases and the J gene lost 0 bases, with 11 bases spanning the gap. The CDR3 has 15 residues. Germline V gene sequence: CDR1 LNHDA, CDR2 SQIVND (reference sequence). The CDR3 bases are TGTGCCAGTAGTTTCTTAGCGGACTCCTACAATGAGCAGTTCTTC. Its protein product is CASSFLADSYNEQFF.

The rearrangement joins TRBV27 to TRBJ2-7; tentatively, D is TRBD1 (7 bases). Germline V lookup: CDR1 MNHEY, CDR2 SMNVEV (reference sequence). CDR3 length: 13 amino acids. V was cut by 6 bases and J by 4 bases, with 13 bases left in between. Written as DNA, the CDR3 is TGTGCCAGCAGGGGCAGGGGGAGGTACGAGCAGTACTTC. This encodes CASRGRGRYEQYF.